The entry below describes one T cell receptor beta chain. Its antigen is unknown. Per-base qualities were not stored, and no clone one base away is much larger. This sample is part of a study of OX40 agonist ivuxolimab in advanced cancers. Background for the entire study: Ivuxolimab was an agonistic, fully human IgG2 monoclonal antibody directed against OX40 (CD134), a costimulatory receptor. The paper reports the monotherapy dose-escalation portion (N of about 54 patients) of the phase I ivuxolimab trial. Partial responses were achieved by three dose-escalation patients, of whom one had hepatocellular carcinoma and two had cutaneous melanoma. Intravenous ivuxolimab was administered to patients every 2 weeks at six dose levels: 0.01, 0.1, 0.3, 1.5, 3 and 10 mg/kg. Of the roughly 52 patients in dose escalation, some 19 had hepatocellular carcinoma, about 15 had melanoma, 9 had renal cell carcinoma and 9 had head and neck cancer. A male proportion of around 83% and a mean age of 60 years, ranging from 23 to 79, were recorded for the dose-escalation cohort. Prior anti-PD-1, anti-PD-L1 or anti-CTLA-4 therapy was permitted, and about two fifths of dose-escalation patients had received checkpoint inhibitors. Peripheral TCRbeta sequencing aimed to test whether ivuxolimab altered TCR sequence diversity and caused clonal T-cell expansion.

Genomic DNA was isolated from the sorted cells so that the TCRbeta CDR3 region could be sequenced. TCRbeta CDR3 regions were sequenced using the immunoSEQ Assay. Sourced from immuneACCESS, this table was stored by TCRdb with only in-frame sequences that have V and J called. A share of the clones is absent; for the studies checked, an unresolved V gene accounts for under half, and the remainder has no known explanation. For this sample there are 80,000 to 100,000 clones; approximately 90% appear just once. In total, the top ten clones hold less than 1% of the sample. The CDR1 and CDR2 encoded by the germline V gene are MNHEY and SVGAGI. V loses 6 bases, J loses 7 bases, and the germline ends lie 15 bases apart. The cysteine opens and the phenylalanine closes a CDR3 of 13 amino acids. Only the CDR3 part of the read is kept: 39 bases, read in frame from the first base. Here is what the overall study found, with its caveats: Low levels of normalized T-cell clonal expansion were also shown by some nonresponding patients. In partial responders in the 0.1-3.0 mg/kg groups, normalized peripheral clonal expansion was found to be among the lowest, especially among CD8+ T cells. After ivuxolimab, expanded clones were on average more numerous among CD8+ T cells than among CD4+ T cells. At doses of 0.1 to 3.0 mg/kg, clonal expansion of both CD4+ and CD8+ blood T cells was observed from baseline to week 6. Which antigens the clonally expanded peripheral T cells were specific for was not determined.

Patients with a history of autoimmune disease or receiving systemic immunosuppression were excluded from the trial. Peripheral blood for TCR sequencing was drawn from every dose cohort at baseline, at cycle 4 day 1 and at cycle 7 day 1. The samples were drawn from a first-in-human, open-label, multicenter phase I dose-escalation trial of ivuxolimab. Adults with locally advanced or metastatic melanoma, renal cell, hepatocellular, or head and neck squamous cell carcinoma were enrolled in the trial. Before TCR sequencing, CD4+ and CD8+ T cells were separately sorted from peripheral blood. The receptor comes from an adult with an advanced solid tumor such as melanoma, head and neck, liver or kidney cancer. The specimen comprised CD4+ or CD8+ T cells sorted from blood, sampled in a trial of the OX40 agonist ivuxolimab. Recombination linked TRBV6-5 to TRBJ1-1; perhaps TRBD1 is the D gene, with 5 bases matching. The CDR3 sequence is CASRLTAGREAFF. The sequenced DNA: TGTGCCAGCAGACTCACTGCGGGGCGTGAAGCTTTCTTT.